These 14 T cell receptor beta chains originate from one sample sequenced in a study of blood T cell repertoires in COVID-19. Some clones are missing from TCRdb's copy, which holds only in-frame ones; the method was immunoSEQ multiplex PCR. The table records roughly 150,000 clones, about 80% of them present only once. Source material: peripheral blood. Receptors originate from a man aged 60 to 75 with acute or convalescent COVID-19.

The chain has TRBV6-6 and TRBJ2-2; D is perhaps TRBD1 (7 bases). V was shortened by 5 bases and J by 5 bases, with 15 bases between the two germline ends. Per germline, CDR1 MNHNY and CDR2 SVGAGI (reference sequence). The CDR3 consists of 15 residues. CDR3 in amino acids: CASSPPRGVTGELFF. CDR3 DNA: TGTGCCAGCAGTCCCCCCAGGGGGGTGACCGGGGAGCTGTTTTTT.

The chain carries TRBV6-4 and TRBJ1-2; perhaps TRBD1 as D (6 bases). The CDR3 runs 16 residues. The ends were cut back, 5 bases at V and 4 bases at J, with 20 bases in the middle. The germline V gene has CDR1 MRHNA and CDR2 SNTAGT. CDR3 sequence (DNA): TGTGCCAGCAGTCGCGAGGCGGACAGAACTTCCTATGGCTACACCTTC. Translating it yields CASSREADRTSYGYTF.

The CDR3: CASSVGGSNQPQHF. DNA for the CDR3: TGTGCCAGCAGCGTTGGGGGGTCCAATCAGCCCCAGCATTTT. V gene TRBV9 combines with J gene TRBJ1-5, with D possibly being TRBD1 (5 bases). Per the germline V gene, CDR1 is SGDLS and CDR2 is YYNGEE. Trimming left V 2 bases short and J 3 bases short, with 9 bases between. The CDR3 length is 14 residues.

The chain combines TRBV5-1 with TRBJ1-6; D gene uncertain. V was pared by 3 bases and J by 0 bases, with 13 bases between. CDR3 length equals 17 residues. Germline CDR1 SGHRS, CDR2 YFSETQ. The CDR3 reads CASSSRSVSSYNSPLHF. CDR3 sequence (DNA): TGCGCCAGCAGCTCGCGTTCCGTGAGCTCCTATAATTCACCCCTCCACTTT.

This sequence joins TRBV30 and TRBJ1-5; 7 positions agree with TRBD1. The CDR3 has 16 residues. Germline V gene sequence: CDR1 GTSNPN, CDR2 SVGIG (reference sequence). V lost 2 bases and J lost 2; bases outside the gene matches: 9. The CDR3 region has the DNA TGTGCCTGGAGTATGGCACGCGGGACAGGCAATCAGCCCCAGCATTTT. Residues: CAWSMARGTGNQPQHF.

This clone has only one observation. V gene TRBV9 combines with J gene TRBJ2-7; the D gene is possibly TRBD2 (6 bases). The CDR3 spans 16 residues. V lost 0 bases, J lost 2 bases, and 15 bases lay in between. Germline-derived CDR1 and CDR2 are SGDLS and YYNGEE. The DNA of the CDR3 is TGTGCCAGCAGCGTAGGGGACTGGGACTCTACCTACGAGCAGTACTTC. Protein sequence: CASSVGDWDSTYEQYF.

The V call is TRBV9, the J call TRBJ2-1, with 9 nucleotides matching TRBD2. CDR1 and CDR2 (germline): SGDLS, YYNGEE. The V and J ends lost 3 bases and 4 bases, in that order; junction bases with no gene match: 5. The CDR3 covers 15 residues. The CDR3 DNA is TGTGCCAGCAGCGAGCGGGGGGATAGTTACAATGAGCAGTTCTTC. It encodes CASSERGDSYNEQFF.

The CDR3 loop is CALDKGDLREETQYF. CDR3 DNA: TGTGCATTGGACAAGGGGGATCTAAGGGAAGAGACCCAGTACTTC. The V call is TRBV30, the J call TRBJ2-5; D possibly corresponds to TRBD1 (6 bases). This CDR3 contains 15 residues. CDR1 is GTSNPN, CDR2 SVGIG, per germline (reference sequence).

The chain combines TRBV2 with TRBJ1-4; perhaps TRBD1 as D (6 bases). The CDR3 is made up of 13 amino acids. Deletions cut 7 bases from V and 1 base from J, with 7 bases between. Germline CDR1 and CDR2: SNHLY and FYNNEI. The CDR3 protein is CASNRETNEKLFF. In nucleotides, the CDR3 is TGTGCCAGCAACAGGGAAACTAATGAAAAACTGTTTTTT.

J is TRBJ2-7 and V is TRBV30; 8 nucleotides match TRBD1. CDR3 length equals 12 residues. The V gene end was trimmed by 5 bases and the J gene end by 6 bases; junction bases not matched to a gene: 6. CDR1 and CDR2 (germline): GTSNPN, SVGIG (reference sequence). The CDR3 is CAWDTTGVEQYF. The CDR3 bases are TGTGCCTGGGATACGACAGGGGTCGAGCAGTACTTC.

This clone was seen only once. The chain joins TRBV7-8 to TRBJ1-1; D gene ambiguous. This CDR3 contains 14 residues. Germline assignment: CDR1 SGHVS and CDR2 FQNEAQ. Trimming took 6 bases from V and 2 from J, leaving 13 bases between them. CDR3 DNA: TGTGCCAGCAGTCAATTTAGCTCAAACACTGAAGCTTTCTTT. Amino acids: CASSQFSSNTEAFF.

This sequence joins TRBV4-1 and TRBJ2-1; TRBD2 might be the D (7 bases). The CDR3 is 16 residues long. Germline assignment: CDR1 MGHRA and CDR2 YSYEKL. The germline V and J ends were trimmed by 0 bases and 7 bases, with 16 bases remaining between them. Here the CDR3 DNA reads TGCGCCAGCAGCCAAGAGGGCTCGGGGGGCTCAAATGAGCAGTTCTTC. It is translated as CASSQEGSGGSNEQFF.

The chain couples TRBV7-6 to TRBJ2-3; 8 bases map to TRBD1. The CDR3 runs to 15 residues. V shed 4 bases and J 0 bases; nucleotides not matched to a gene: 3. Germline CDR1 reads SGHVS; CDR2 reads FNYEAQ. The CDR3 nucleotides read TGTGCCAGCAGCTCTCAGGGGGCCAGCACAGATACGCAGTATTTT. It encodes CASSSQGASTDTQYF.

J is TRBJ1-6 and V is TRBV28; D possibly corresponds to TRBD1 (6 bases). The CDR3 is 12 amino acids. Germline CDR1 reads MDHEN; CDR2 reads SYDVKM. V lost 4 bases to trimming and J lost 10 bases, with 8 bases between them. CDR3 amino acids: CASSYTGSPLHF. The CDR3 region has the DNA TGTGCCAGCAGTTATACAGGGTCACCCCTCCACTTT.